The entry below describes one T cell receptor beta chain. V dropped 3 bases and J dropped 3 bases, with 14 bases sitting between them. The CDR3 runs to 15 residues. The germline gives CDR1 SGHRS, CDR2 YFSETQ. Patients had to be free of confetti depigmentation, indicating active vitiligo. Patients who had received treatment within the previous three months were excluded. The assay was immunoSEQ multiplex PCR, and TCRdb's table has in-frame clones only and misses some. The table lists some 70,000 clones, roughly nine tenths of them singletons, with about 4.9% in the top ten. The sample belongs to a study of resident and recirculating memory T cells in vitiligo.

This TCR was recovered from a male donor with vitiligo. The sequenced material came from blood. The rearrangement joins TRBV5-1 to TRBJ2-3, with D perhaps TRBD2 (6 bases). The CDR3 DNA sequence: TGCGCCAGCAGCTCCGGGGAGGCTGAGACAGATACGCAGTATTTT. Translation: CASSSGEAETDTQYF.